The text below deals with one T cell receptor beta chain. Its specificity is not known. Clones were read by immunoSEQ multiplex PCR, and TCRdb kept only the in-frame ones, dropping some. The table includes about 150,000 clones, 86% detected once. The data are from a study of cytomegalovirus exposure and HLA in healthy donors. CDR1 is MNHEY and CDR2 is SVGAGI in the germline V gene. V dropped 4 bases and J dropped 0; count of bases not matched to a gene: 6. There are 15 residues in the CDR3. The study's findings and limits: The study listed some 160 cytomegalovirus-associated TCR beta chains.

The sample consisted of PBMCs. The TCR comes from a man between 18 and 29 years old in good health and CMV-seropositive. The chain has TRBV6-5 and TRBJ2-7; TRBD1 matches at 7 bases. For the CDR3, the DNA is TGTGCCAGCAGTTGGGGGACAGCCCTCTCCTACGAGCAGTACTTC. Protein: CASSWGTALSYEQYF.